The rows below give T cell receptor beta chains drawn from one sample of a study of blood T cell repertoires in COVID-19. Method: immunoSEQ multiplex PCR; TCRdb's copy keeps in-frame clones and lacks some. Of about 200,000 clones listed, approximately 91% are singletons. The specimen sequenced was peripheral blood. The receptors come from a woman aged 40-49 years with acute or convalescent COVID-19. The conserved cysteine and the conserved F or W are not part of the CDR3 here. Fields, in order: V gene, CDR3 protein.

v_gene: TRBV19
CDR3aa: ASSGRQGVTGNTIY

v_gene: TRBV9
CDR3aa: ASSLGKRGLTDTQY

v_gene: TRBV3-1/TRBV3-2
CDR3aa: ASSPSGANYGYT

v_gene: TRBV19
CDR3aa: ASSQATEYSGYT

v_gene: TRBV5-1
CDR3aa: ASSWGTDSNQPQH

v_gene: TRBV2
CDR3aa: ASSERRQGLGNSPLH

v_gene: TRBV7-2
CDR3aa: ASSLRTDTQY

v_gene: TRBV5-4
CDR3aa: ASSPNPGQGSGYT

v_gene: TRBV6-2/TRBV6-3
CDR3aa: ASSYSGGEKLF

v_gene: TRBV24-1
CDR3aa: ATSDSGRPQH

v_gene: TRBV13
CDR3aa: ASRDRGRSSGANVLT

v_gene: TRBV27
CDR3aa: ASSSGQGTANYGYT

v_gene: TRBV5-1
CDR3aa: ASSFDYLTGELF

v_gene: TRBV19
CDR3aa: ASSSTGSWANSPLH

v_gene: TRBV18
CDR3aa: ASSPLPPGQGAMNTEAF

v_gene: TRBV24-1
CDR3aa: ATSDARKYYGYT

v_gene: TRBV19
CDR3aa: ASSVPGTGHYSNQPQH

v_gene: TRBV5-1
CDR3aa: ASSLGPGQPQH

v_gene: TRBV19
CDR3aa: ATWRGADGYT

v_gene: TRBV10-3
CDR3aa: AISESAFGSNQPQH

v_gene: TRBV5-1
CDR3aa: ASSRGAHQPQH

v_gene: TRBV5-6
CDR3aa: ASSSGGASSYNEQF

v_gene: TRBV30
CDR3aa: AWSKYWTGQLSSYNSPLH

v_gene: TRBV5-5
CDR3aa: ASSPDRDRRVAEAF

v_gene: TRBV5-1
CDR3aa: ASRKDNNEQF

v_gene: TRBV27
CDR3aa: ASSSKEGQPQH

v_gene: TRBV11-2
CDR3aa: ASSLVRPTGANVLT

v_gene: TRBV19
CDR3aa: ASSMQGKYGYT

v_gene: TRBV18
CDR3aa: ASSPGRGHNQPQH

v_gene: TRBV5-1
CDR3aa: ASSKGGSYNSPLH

v_gene: TRBV19
CDR3aa: ASSIKGQGTDTQY

v_gene: TRBV7-8
CDR3aa: ASSQDRAQPQH

v_gene: TRBV6-5
CDR3aa: ASTTLRGGNTEAF

v_gene: TRBV5-8
CDR3aa: ASSLGGGDQPQH

v_gene: TRBV10-1
CDR3aa: ASSDRGRLDTQY

v_gene: TRBV5-1
CDR3aa: ASSPVVGQGASPLH

v_gene: TRBV5-1
CDR3aa: ASSPGGRAPYTDTQY

v_gene: TRBV7-6
CDR3aa: ASSLTDRGYTEAF

v_gene: TRBV29-1
CDR3aa: SVTPGQGKTGELF

v_gene: TRBV3-1/TRBV3-2
CDR3aa: ASSQELPRGGYT

v_gene: TRBV27
CDR3aa: ASGRTGYSEAF

v_gene: TRBV5-1
CDR3aa: ASSSQFQGAATDTQY

v_gene: TRBV14
CDR3aa: ASSAENTDTQY

v_gene: TRBV6-1
CDR3aa: ASSEGGGAHYGYT

v_gene: TRBV5-5
CDR3aa: ASSLTGGSNQPQH